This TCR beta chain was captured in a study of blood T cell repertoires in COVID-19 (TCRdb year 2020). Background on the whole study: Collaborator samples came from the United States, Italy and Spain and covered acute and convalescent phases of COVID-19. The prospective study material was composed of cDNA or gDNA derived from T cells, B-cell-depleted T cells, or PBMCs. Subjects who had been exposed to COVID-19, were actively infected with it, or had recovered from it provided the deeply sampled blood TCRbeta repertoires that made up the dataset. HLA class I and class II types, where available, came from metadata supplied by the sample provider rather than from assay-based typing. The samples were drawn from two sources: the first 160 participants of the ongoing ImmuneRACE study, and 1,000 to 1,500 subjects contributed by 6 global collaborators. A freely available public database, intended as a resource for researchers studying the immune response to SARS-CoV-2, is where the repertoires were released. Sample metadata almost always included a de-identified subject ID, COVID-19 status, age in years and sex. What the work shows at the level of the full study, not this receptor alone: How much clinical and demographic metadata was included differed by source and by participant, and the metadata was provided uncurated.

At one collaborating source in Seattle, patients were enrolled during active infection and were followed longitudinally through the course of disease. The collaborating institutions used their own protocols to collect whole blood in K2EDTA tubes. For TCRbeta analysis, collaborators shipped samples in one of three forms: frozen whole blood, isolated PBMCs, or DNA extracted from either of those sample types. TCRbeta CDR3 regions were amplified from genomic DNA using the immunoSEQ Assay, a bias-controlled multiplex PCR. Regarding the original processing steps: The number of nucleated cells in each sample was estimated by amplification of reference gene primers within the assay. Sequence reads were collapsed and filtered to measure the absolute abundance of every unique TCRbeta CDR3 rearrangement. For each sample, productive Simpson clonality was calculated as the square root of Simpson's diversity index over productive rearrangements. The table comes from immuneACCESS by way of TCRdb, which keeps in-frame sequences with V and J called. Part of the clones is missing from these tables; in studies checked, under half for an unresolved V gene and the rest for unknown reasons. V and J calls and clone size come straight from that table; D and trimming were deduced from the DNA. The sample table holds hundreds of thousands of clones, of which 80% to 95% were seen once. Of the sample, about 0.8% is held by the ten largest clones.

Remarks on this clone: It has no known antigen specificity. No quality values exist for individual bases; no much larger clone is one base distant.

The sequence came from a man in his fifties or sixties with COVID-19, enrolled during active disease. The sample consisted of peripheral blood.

The DNA sequence reads TGTGCCAGCAGTTCCAGGGCAAACTATGGCTACACCTTC. Its translation reads: CASSSRANYGYTF. Rearrangement joined TRBV12-3 or TRBV12-4 to TRBJ1-2; the D gene is perhaps TRBD1, on 5 matching bases. The cysteine opens and the phenylalanine closes a CDR3 of 13 amino acids. The DNA shown is the 39-base CDR3, in frame from base 1. The V and J ends are trimmed by 4 bases and 2 bases, leaving 8 bases between them.